This T cell receptor beta chain was sequenced during a study of cytomegalovirus exposure and HLA in healthy donors. Broader study findings: Apart from CMV serostatus, no immune exposure information was available. Most TCR sequences were uncommon, yet certain public TCRs appeared in many donors.

Participants comprised healthy donors of bone marrow. As to this clone: Its specificity is unknown.

The PCR had 60 Vbeta and 13 Jbeta primers. Authors' analysis steps: There were about 86 million unique TCR beta chains by a later count, and 8.5 million to 14 million of them were shared. Libraries were prepared by immunoSEQ multiplex PCR; TCRdb keeps only in-frame clonotypes and omits some of them. That table supplies the V and J calls and clone size; D and trimming were determined from the DNA. This sample carries approximately 130,000 clones, 75% to 85% of them seen once, and the ten largest clones take approximately 1.8%. Trimming took off 1 base at V and 1 base at J, with 7 bases between the two ends. This CDR3 has 13 residues. Per germline, CDR1 SQVTM and CDR2 ANQGSEA.

The sequenced material came from PBMCs. This sequence joins TRBV29-1 and TRBJ1-1; D gene uncertain. The TCR comes from a female donor in good health and CMV-seropositive. The CDR3 loop is CSVEVQPNTEAFF. The CDR3 DNA follows: TGCAGCGTTGAAGTACAACCGAACACTGAAGCTTTCTTT.